This TCR beta chain was identified in a study of blood T cell repertoires in COVID-19. The CDR3 runs 16 residues. The V gene end was trimmed by 4 bases and the J gene end by 6 bases; junction bases not matched to a gene: 11. Germline loops: CDR1 SGDLS, CDR2 YYNGEE. The assay was immunoSEQ multiplex PCR, and TCRdb's table has in-frame clones only and misses some. The table shows some 270,000 clones, with about 82% occurring only once. The sequenced sample was peripheral blood. V gene TRBV9 combines with J gene TRBJ2-3; 10 bases map to TRBD2. This TCR was sampled from an elderly woman with COVID-19, enrolled during active disease. CDR3 sequence (DNA): TGTGCCAGCAGCCCAGACCCTAGCGGGGGATGGGATACGCAGTATTTT. Protein sequence: CASSPDPSGGWDTQYF.